This T cell receptor (beta chain) was retrieved from a study of regulatory T cells in long-lasting Graves disease. The time point denotes: newly diagnosed GD, antithyroid drugs for less than 3 months. With RNA extracted from PBMCs as input, the TCR library was made. Germline values: CDR1 LGHNA, CDR2 YSLEER. The CDR3 contains 17 residues. The V end lost 0 bases, the J end lost 4 bases, and 18 bases lay between the germline ends. Researchers made TCR beta libraries by using iRepertoire HTBI primers and running Arm-PCR on CDR3 regions. TCRdb independently ran MiXCR on the multiplex PCR reads; one entry per CDR3 protein. The sample holds 350,000 to 450,000 distinct CDR3 sequences, 12% seen once. These same data were also listed under a study on T cells in Graves' hyperthyroidism and ophthalmopathy.

This TCR was sampled from a woman aged 18-35 years with Graves disease. The rearrangement uses TRBV4-3 and TRBJ1-2; D remains unclear. The sequencing here drew on peripheral blood mononuclear cells (PBMCs), taken at new diagnosis, from a patient treated with antithyroid drugs. The CDR3 region has the DNA TGCGCCAGCAGCCAAGATCTTGGTACCGGGCCGGTCTATGGCTACACCTTC. Its translation is CASSQDLGTGPVYGYTF.